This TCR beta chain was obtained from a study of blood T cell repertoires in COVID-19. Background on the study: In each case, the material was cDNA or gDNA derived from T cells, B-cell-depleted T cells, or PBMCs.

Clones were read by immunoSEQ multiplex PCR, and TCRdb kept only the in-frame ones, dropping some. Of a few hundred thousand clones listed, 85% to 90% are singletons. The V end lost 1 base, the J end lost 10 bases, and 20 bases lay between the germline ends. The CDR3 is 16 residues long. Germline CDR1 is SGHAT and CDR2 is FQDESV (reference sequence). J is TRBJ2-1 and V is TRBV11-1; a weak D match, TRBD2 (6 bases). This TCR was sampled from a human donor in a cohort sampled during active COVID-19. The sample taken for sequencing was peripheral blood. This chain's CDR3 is CASSLGPAGIQGEQFF. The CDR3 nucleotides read TGTGCCAGCAGCTTAGGTCCCGCGGGGATCCAGGGAGAGCAGTTCTTC.